Below are 19 T cell receptor beta chains sequenced from a single sample in a study of ipilimumab plus nivolumab after autologous stem cell transplantation. This table comes from immunoSEQ multiplex PCR, and its TCRdb copy is limited to in-frame clones, with some not included. There are 20,000 to 30,000 clones in the sample; just over 85% occur only once, and 5.2% lies in the top ten. The sequenced sample was PBMCs, obtained in a trial of ipilimumab plus nivolumab as post-transplant consolidation. These receptors all come from a male donor with diffuse large B-cell lymphoma.

The J gene is TRBJ2-3, the V gene TRBV4-1; TRBD2 matches 15 bases. This CDR3 spans 19 amino acids. Germline V gives CDR1 MGHRA, CDR2 YSYEKL. The trim removed 3 bases at V and 1 base at J, leaving 8 bases unmatched. CDR3 bases: TGCGCCAGCAGCCAGGAAGGACTAGCGGGGGGGCGGGGCACAGATACGCAGTATTTT. Translating gives CASSQEGLAGGRGTDTQYF.

The chain couples TRBV18 to TRBJ2-2, with TRBD2 matching 11 bases. The V segment lost 3 bases and the J segment 4 bases; nucleotides outside the gene matches: 10. Per the germline V gene, CDR1 is KGHSH and CDR2 is LQKENI. The CDR3 is 18 amino acids. This CDR3 is CASSPRTSGHLSTGELFF. The DNA for the CDR3 is TGTGCCAGCTCACCCAGGACTAGCGGGCATCTAAGCACCGGGGAGCTGTTTTTT. Full variable domain (outside the CDR3, taken from reference TRBV18 and TRBJ2-2): NAGVMQNPRHLVRRRGQEARLRCSPMKGHSHVYWYRQLPEEGLKFMVYLQKENIIDESGMPKERFSAEFPKEGPSILRIQQVVRGDSAAYFCASSPRTSGHLSTGELFFGEGSRLTVL.

This clone was seen only a few times. This chain links TRBV30 with TRBJ2-2; D not certain. V was clipped by 1 base and J by 6 bases, with 6 bases between them. The CDR3 consists of 12 residues. Germline V gene sequence: CDR1 GTSNPN, CDR2 SVGIG (reference sequence). This CDR3 reads CAWSAVSGELFF. CDR3 nucleotides: TGTGCCTGGAGTGCCGTTTCCGGGGAGCTGTTTTTT. Supplemented by reference TRBV30 and TRBJ2-2, the full variable domain reads SQTIHQWPATLVQPVGSPLSLECTVEGTSNPNLYWYRQAAGRGLQLLFYSVGIGQISSEVPQNLSASRPQDRQFILSSKKLLLSDSGFYLCAWSAVSGELFFGEGSRLTVL.

In this sample, this clone turned up once. The CDR3, as DNA: TGTGCCATCAGTCGGGCTGGACTAGCGGGGGGGACCACAGATACGCAGTATTTT. Protein product: CAISRAGLAGGTTDTQYF. V is TRBV10-3 and J is TRBJ2-3, with TRBD2 matching 15 bases. The V segment lost 5 bases and the J segment 2 bases; nucleotides outside the gene matches: 8. CDR3 length: 18 residues. Germline V gene data show CDR1 as ENHRY and CDR2 as SYGVKD.

This clone was observed once. The chain uses TRBV6-1 and TRBJ1-1; D is perhaps TRBD1 (6 bases). V lost 5 bases and J lost 10, with 17 bases in between. Per the germline V gene, CDR1 is MNHNS and CDR2 is SASEGT. The CDR3 spans 13 residues. The CDR3 nucleotides read TGTGCCAGCAGTAAGGACAGCTCCGTATTAGCTTTCTTT. Its protein product is CASSKDSSVLAFF.

The V call is TRBV7-2, the J call TRBJ2-1; D is ambiguous. CDR3 length equals 16 residues. The V and J ends lost 2 bases and 8 bases respectively, with 19 bases between them. In germline, CDR1 is SGHTA, CDR2 FQGNSA. The CDR3 coding sequence is TGTGCCAGCAGCTTATCCGCTGGCCAAAGCGCCCATGAGCAGTTCTTC. Amino acid sequence: CASSLSAGQSAHEQFF. The full variable domain, in which reference TRBV7-2 and TRBJ2-1 provide the parts outside the CDR3, is GAGVSQSPSNKVTEKGKDVELRCDPISGHTALYWYRQSLGQGLEFLIYFQGNSAPDKSGLPSDRFSAERTGGSVSTLTIQRTQQEDSAVYLCASSLSAGQSAHEQFFGPGTRLTVL.

CDR3 coding DNA: TGTGCCAGTACCTCAGCCGCAGGGTCAACTACAGATACGCAGTATTTT. This gives the protein CASTSAAGSTTDTQYF. The gene calls are TRBV19 and TRBJ2-3; D possibly corresponds to TRBD1 (5 bases). V gave up 7 bases and J gave up 3 bases, with 20 bases separating them. Per germline, CDR1 LNHDA and CDR2 SQIVND (reference sequence). The CDR3 loop spans 16 amino acids.

The V gene is TRBV7-6, the J gene TRBJ1-1; 8 bases are a match to TRBD1. V shed 5 bases and J 3 bases; nucleotides not matched to a gene: 5. CDR1 is SGHVS, CDR2 FNYEAQ, per germline. CDR3 length: 14 residues. This CDR3 reads CASSDRGGHTEAFF. In DNA form, the CDR3 reads TGTGCCAGCAGCGACAGGGGTGGGCACACTGAAGCTTTCTTT.

On this clone: Mismatch with germline at one junction end may stem from a read error. This sequence joins TRBV7-7 and TRBJ1-6; D is undetermined. The CDR3 totals 13 residues. From germline, CDR1 is SSHAT and CDR2 FNYEAQ (reference sequence). Here the CDR3 DNA reads TGTGCTAGCAGCTTGGGAGTTAATTCACCCCTCCACTTT. It translates to CASSLGVNSPLHF.

The chain couples TRBV5-6 to TRBJ2-3; D perhaps matches TRBD2 (5 bases). This CDR3 spans 14 amino acids. The germline V and J ends were trimmed by 5 bases and 3 bases, with 13 bases remaining between them. CDR1 is SGHDT and CDR2 is YYEEEE in the germline V gene. CDR3 bases: TGTGCCAGCAGAGCGGTCGGGCTTACAGATACGCAGTATTTT. Translated: CASRAVGLTDTQYF.

The V call is TRBV10-3, the J call TRBJ2-3, with 9 nucleotides matching TRBD2. Looked up from germline, CDR1 is ENHRY and CDR2 is SYGVKD. The CDR3 is 15 residues long. The V segment lost 8 bases and the J segment 1 base; nucleotides outside the gene matches: 7. DNA for the CDR3: TGTGCCATCGGGGGGCTAGCGGGGCGCACAGATACGCAGTATTTT. As protein: CAIGGLAGRTDTQYF.

The CDR3 reads CASSLAASGGAGSYEQYF. CDR3 sequence (DNA): TGCGCCAGCAGCTTGGCGGCTAGCGGGGGGGCAGGATCCTACGAGCAGTACTTC. The rearrangement links TRBV5-1 to TRBJ2-7; 12 bases match TRBD2. CDR1 and CDR2 (germline): SGHRS, YFSETQ. Trimming removed 0 bases from V and 1 base from J; junction bases left unmatched: 8. CDR3 length: 18 residues.

The chain is built from TRBV5-6 and TRBJ1-2, with TRBD1 matching over 9 bases. The CDR3 totals 16 residues. In germline, CDR1 is SGHDT, CDR2 YYEEEE. V gave up 1 base and J gave up 12 bases; unmatched junction bases: 16. This chain's CDR3 is CASSLIPPLGQGIHTF. In DNA, the CDR3 is TGTGCCAGCAGCTTGATTCCTCCCTTGGGACAGGGAATTCACACCTTC.

The rearrangement uses TRBV4-3 and TRBJ2-7; D is uncertain. Germline values: CDR1 LGHNA, CDR2 YSLEER. Deletions cut 3 bases from V and 3 bases from J, with 9 bases between. This CDR3 region has 13 residues. The CDR3 region has the DNA TGCGCCAGCAGCCATGCTTATTTCTACGAGCAGTACTTC. Protein: CASSHAYFYEQYF.

The chain has TRBV7-4 and TRBJ1-1, with 7 bases lining up with TRBD1. The germline V gene encodes CDR1 SGHVT and CDR2 SQSDAQ. After removal of 4 bases from V and 5 bases from J, the junction contained 7 bases not matched to a gene. The CDR3 runs to 14 residues. The CDR3 coding sequence is TGTGCCAGCAGCTCACAGGGGCGAGGTACTGAAGCTTTCTTT. As protein: CASSSQGRGTEAFF.

The chain links TRBV2 to TRBJ1-2; 7 bases agree with TRBD1. This CDR3 spans 14 amino acids. V was pared by 4 bases and J by 1 base, with 3 bases of the junction left unmatched. The germline V gene encodes CDR1 SNHLY and CDR2 FYNNEI. This CDR3 is CASSGTGRNYGYTF. In nucleotides, the CDR3 is TGTGCCAGCAGTGGGACAGGTCGTAACTATGGCTACACCTTC.

This rearrangement joins TRBV5-1 to TRBJ2-1, with 10 bases fitting TRBD1. Germline CDR1 is SGHRS and CDR2 is YFSETQ. The length of the CDR3 is 15 residues. The V gene end was trimmed by 4 bases and the J gene end by 1 base; junction bases not matched to a gene: 2. This CDR3 reads CASSTDRGSYNEQFF. The DNA for the CDR3 is TGCGCCAGCAGCACGGACAGGGGGTCCTACAATGAGCAGTTCTTC.

The chain carries TRBV6-1 and TRBJ2-1; TRBD2 aligns across 8 bases. V shed 4 bases and J 12 bases; nucleotides not matched to a gene: 11. CDR3 size: 14 residues. Germline CDR1 and CDR2: MNHNS and SASEGT. The CDR3: CASSGTSGGGGQFF. Here the CDR3 DNA reads TGTGCCAGCAGTGGCACTAGCGGAGGCGGTGGGCAGTTCTTC.

V and J are TRBV6-5 and TRBJ2-5; 9 bases line up with TRBD2. The germline CDR1 and CDR2 sequences are MNHEY and SVGAGI. This CDR3 region has 15 residues. The junction had 3 bases not matched to a gene; V was cut back by 3 bases and J by 1 base. In DNA, the CDR3 is TGTGCCAGCAGTTATCTAGCGGGGACCCAAGAGACCCAGTACTTC. Its translation: CASSYLAGTQETQYF.